One and the same sample provided the 27 T cell receptor beta chains below, sequenced in a study of shared clonotypes between healthy human individuals. The data were produced by immunoSEQ multiplex PCR, yet TCRdb's version contains in-frame clones alone and is incomplete. The sample holds roughly 2 million clones; approximately 94% are singletons and the top ten take around 1.1%. Positively selected for CCR7, the CD45RO-negative cells used as naive CD8 cells excluded terminally differentiated effector memory CD45RA+ cells. Sequencing input: naive CD8+ T cells sorted from blood. The receptors were sampled from a man aged 18 to 30 in good health.

Comments on this clone: Mismatch with germline at one junction end may stem from a read error. CDR3 coding DNA: TGTACCAGCAGCCCGGGGGGCGCGAACACTGAAGCTTTCTTT. Protein: CTSSPGGANTEAFF. V usage is TRBV9 and J usage is TRBJ1-1, with D possibly TRBD1 on 6 matching bases. Per germline, CDR1 SGDLS and CDR2 YYNGEE. CDR3 length: 14 amino acids.

This rearrangement joins TRBV25-1 to TRBJ2-1, with D perhaps assigned TRBD1 or TRBD2 (6 bases each). Trimming shortened V by 3 bases and J by 4 bases, and 13 bases separated the two germline ends. The CDR3 has 15 amino acids. Germline V gives CDR1 MGHDK, CDR2 SYGVNS. CDR3 loop: CASSDWGAAYNEQFF. For the CDR3, the DNA is TGTGCCAGCAGTGATTGGGGGGCCGCATACAATGAGCAGTTCTTC. The whole variable domain, remainder taken from reference TRBV25-1 and TRBJ2-1, is EADIYQTPRYLVIGTGKKITLECSQTMGHDKMYWYQQDPGMELHLIHYSYGVNSTEKGDLSSESTVSRIRTEHFPLTLESARPSHTSQYLCASSDWGAAYNEQFFGPGTRLTVL.

The CDR3 region is CASSAGVGVSYEQYF. CDR3 DNA: TGTGCCAGCAGCGCTGGAGTGGGGGTGTCCTACGAGCAGTACTTC. The rearrangement joins TRBV7-3 to TRBJ2-7; D is tentatively TRBD1 or TRBD2 (5 bases each). The germline gives CDR1 SGHTA, CDR2 FQGTGA. The CDR3 extends over 15 amino acids. Trimming took off 5 bases at V and 1 base at J, with 15 bases between the two ends.

This clone was counted once. This chain joins TRBV19 and TRBJ2-1, with no clear D. Germline-derived CDR1 and CDR2 are LNHDA and SQIVND (reference sequence). Trimming took 3 bases from V and 5 from J, leaving 14 bases between them. The CDR3 totals 15 residues. This CDR3 is CASSISISGHNEQFF. CDR3 coding DNA: TGTGCCAGTAGTATCAGTATTTCTGGACACAATGAGCAGTTCTTC.

This chain connects TRBV12-5 to TRBJ1-5; D uncertain. The CDR3 consists of 16 residues. V was cut by 0 bases and J by 4 bases, with 13 bases left in between. Germline V lookup: CDR1 LGHNT, CDR2 FRNRAP. CDR3 nucleotide sequence: TGTGCTAGTGGTTTGGTTTCGGGTGAGGGAAATCAGCCCCAGCATTTT. Amino acid sequence: CASGLVSGEGNQPQHF. Looking up the rest from reference TRBV12-5 and TRBJ1-5 gives the full variable domain: DARVTQTPRHKVTEMGQEVTMRCQPILGHNTVFWYRQTMMQGLELLAYFRNRAPLDDSGMPKDRFSAEMPDATLATLKIQPSEPRDSAVYFCASGLVSGEGNQPQHFGDGTRLSIL.

This clone appeared once. This chain connects TRBV4-3 to TRBJ1-1; D ambiguous. Trimming shortened V by 2 bases and J by 0 bases, and 7 bases separated the two germline ends. From germline, CDR1 is LGHNA and CDR2 YSLEER. CDR3 length: 14 residues. CDR3 coding DNA: TGCGCCAGCAGCCAATACCACATGAACACTGAAGCTTTCTTT. Translated, it gives CASSQYHMNTEAFF.

The chain uses TRBV12-5 and TRBJ2-1, with 12 bases identical to TRBD2. V was clipped by 4 bases and J by 8 bases; unmatched bases: 0. The CDR3 loop spans 13 amino acids. Germline-derived CDR1 and CDR2 are LGHNT and FRNRAP. CDR3 in amino acids: CASGSSGGDEQFF. The DNA of the CDR3 is TGTGCTAGTGGTTCTAGCGGGGGGGATGAGCAGTTCTTC.

The rearrangement joins TRBV9 to TRBJ2-7; TRBD2 is a possible D gene (5 bases). Germline V gene data show CDR1 as SGDLS and CDR2 as YYNGEE. The CDR3 totals 14 residues. V shed 3 bases and J shed 5 bases, with 15 bases lying between them. CDR3 residues: CASSATRFGDEQYF. DNA for the CDR3: TGTGCCAGCAGCGCAACTAGATTCGGGGACGAGCAGTACTTC.

The rearrangement links TRBV4-1 to TRBJ2-5; D gene uncertain. The CDR3 is 14 amino acids. Looked up from germline, CDR1 is MGHRA and CDR2 is YSYEKL. The ends were cut back, 0 bases at V and 3 bases at J, with 8 bases in the middle. The CDR3 DNA sequence: TGCGCCAGCAGCCAAGATTGGCAGGAAGAGACCCAGTACTTC. It encodes CASSQDWQEETQYF.

V usage is TRBV5-6 and J usage is TRBJ2-7; 9 positions match TRBD2. The CDR3 is made up of 18 amino acids. Trimming at V came to 6 bases and at J to 3 bases, leaving 19 bases not matched to a gene. Germline lookup yields CDR1 SGHDT and CDR2 YYEEEE. In nucleotides, the CDR3 is TGTGCCAGCAAAAACGAAGGGGATCTTAGCGGGAGTTACTACGAGCAGTACTTC. Translated: CASKNEGDLSGSYYEQYF.

The V call is TRBV5-6, the J call TRBJ2-2; 8 nucleotides align to TRBD2. CDR3 length: 13 amino acids. V lost 4 bases to trimming and J lost 5 bases; unmatched junction nucleotides: 1. Per the germline V gene, CDR1 is SGHDT and CDR2 is YYEEEE. The CDR3 is CASSRGGTGELFF. The CDR3 DNA follows: TGTGCCAGCAGCCGCGGGGGGACCGGGGAGCTGTTTTTT.

The V and J genes are TRBV27 and TRBJ2-1, with 7 bases matching TRBD2. CDR3 size: 13 residues. Germline CDR1 reads MNHEY; CDR2 reads SMNVEV (reference sequence). Trimming removed 8 bases from V and 0 bases from J; junction bases left unmatched: 1. CDR3 region: CASGGGSYNEQFF. CDR3 DNA: TGTGCCAGCGGGGGGGGCTCCTACAATGAGCAGTTCTTC.

The chain has TRBV20-1 and TRBJ2-1; D uncertain. V dropped 1 base and J dropped 9 bases, with 7 bases sitting between them. CDR3 length equals 11 residues. Germline-derived CDR1 and CDR2 are DFQATT and SNEGSKA (reference sequence). The CDR3 region is CSARVGAEQFF. CDR3 nucleotides: TGCAGTGCTAGAGTTGGTGCTGAGCAGTTCTTC.

This clone was picked up one time. The chain combines TRBV10-1 with TRBJ2-3; 8 bases align to TRBD2. This CDR3 comprises 14 residues. Per germline, CDR1 WNHNN and CDR2 SYGVQD (reference sequence). After removal of 3 bases from V and 4 bases from J, the junction contained 3 bases not matched to a gene. CDR3 sequence reads: CASSEGTRPDTQYF. CDR3 DNA: TGCGCCAGCAGTGAAGGGACTAGACCAGATACGCAGTATTTT.

V is TRBV2 and J is TRBJ1-1; 7 bases fit TRBD1. Unmatched junction bases numbered 6, after V lost 9 bases and J lost 2 bases. CDR3 length: 13 residues. Germline-derived CDR1 and CDR2 are SNHLY and FYNNEI. The CDR3 DNA follows: TGTGCCAGTCAAGGGACAGCTAACACTGAAGCTTTCTTT. This sequence encodes CASQGTANTEAFF.

This chain links TRBV27 with TRBJ2-1, with TRBD2 matching 12 bases. This CDR3 is 14 amino acids long. The V gene's germline CDR1 is MNHEY and CDR2 SMNVEV (reference sequence). J gave up 9 bases and V 3 bases, and 3 bases lay outside the gene matches. This CDR3 reads CASSFLAGGVEQFF. CDR3 coding DNA: TGTGCCAGCAGTTTTCTAGCGGGAGGGGTTGAGCAGTTCTTC.

This clone has only one observation. The rearrangement uses TRBV28 and TRBJ1-2, with 8 bases identical to TRBD1. J lost 6 bases, V lost 5 bases, and 5 bases had no gene match. The CDR3 is 13 amino acids. Germline-derived CDR1 and CDR2 are MDHEN and SYDVKM. The CDR3 loop reads CASSDRGSHGYTF. CDR3 bases: TGTGCCAGCAGTGACAGGGGAAGTCATGGCTACACCTTC.

This chain links TRBV29-1 with TRBJ1-2; 7 bases map to TRBD1. V dropped 1 base and J dropped 0; count of bases not matched to a gene: 5. The CDR3 has 15 amino acids. Per germline, CDR1 SQVTM and CDR2 ANQGSEA. CDR3 loop: CSVEGGTASNYGYTF. CDR3 nucleotides: TGCAGCGTTGAAGGGGGGACAGCGTCTAACTATGGCTACACCTTC.

The V gene is TRBV13, the J gene TRBJ2-7; D not certain. Germline V gene lookup returns CDR1 PRHDT and CDR2 FYEKMQ (reference sequence). Deletions cut 1 base from V and 0 bases from J, with 7 bases between. The CDR3 has 14 amino acids. CDR3 amino acids: CASSLADFSYEQYF. The DNA for the CDR3 is TGTGCCAGCAGCTTAGCCGACTTCTCCTACGAGCAGTACTTC.

The chain joins TRBV7-2 to TRBJ2-1; D is undetermined. Trimming stripped 2 bases from V and 6 bases from J, with 14 bases between. Germline CDR1 is SGHTA and CDR2 is FQGNSA. The CDR3 totals 15 residues. The CDR3 nucleotides read TGTGCCAGCAGCTTAATGACGATATTCGGCAATGAGCAGTTCTTC. It is translated as CASSLMTIFGNEQFF.

This clone was detected once. J is TRBJ2-7 and V is TRBV13; D might be TRBD2 (6 bases). The CDR3 runs to 15 residues. The V gene's germline CDR1 is PRHDT and CDR2 FYEKMQ (reference sequence). Trimming removed 5 bases from V and 1 base from J, with 15 bases in between. The chain's CDR3 is CASSPPTSGSYEQYF. The CDR3 DNA reads TGTGCCAGCAGCCCCCCGACTAGTGGATCCTACGAGCAGTACTTC.

With regard to this clone: Other DNA sequences in the same sample also yield this CDR3. The chain couples TRBV11-2 to TRBJ2-7; D is unresolved. This CDR3 spans 14 amino acids. From germline, CDR1 is SGHAT and CDR2 FQNNGV. V lost 1 base, J lost 3 bases, and 10 bases lay in between. In DNA, the CDR3 is TGTGCCAGCAGCTTAGTCGGTTCCGGCTACGAGCAGTACTTC. This gives the protein CASSLVGSGYEQYF.

In regard to this clone: The sample holds other DNA sequences that translate to the same CDR3. This chain joins TRBV7-6 and TRBJ2-7; TRBD1 aligns across 9 bases. The CDR3 is 14 residues long. Germline CDR1 and CDR2: SGHVS and FNYEAQ. The ends lost 0 bases at V and 4 bases at J; junction bases unmatched: 1. The CDR3 region has the DNA TGTGCCAGCAGCTTAGCGGGACAGGGATACGAGCAGTACTTC. This translates into CASSLAGQGYEQYF.

The V and J genes are TRBV19 and TRBJ1-3; D gene uncertain. Germline loops: CDR1 LNHDA, CDR2 SQIVND (reference sequence). The CDR3 is 14 amino acids. The V and J ends lost 7 bases and 0 bases respectively, with 10 bases between them. CDR3 sequence reads: CASKVGYSGNTIYF. CDR3 DNA: TGTGCCAGTAAAGTAGGTTACTCTGGAAACACCATATATTTT.

The rearrangement joins TRBV2 to TRBJ2-2; D perhaps matches TRBD1 (5 bases). Per germline, CDR1 SNHLY and CDR2 FYNNEI. Between the trimmed V and J ends, which lost 1 base and 7 bases, there was a span of 10 bases. The CDR3 covers 14 residues. Here the CDR3 DNA reads TGTGCCAGCAGTGAAGTTTCAGGGAACGGGGAGCTGTTTTTT. The encoded protein is CASSEVSGNGELFF.

V gene TRBV2 combines with J gene TRBJ1-2; D is ambiguous. Germline V lookup: CDR1 SNHLY, CDR2 FYNNEI. Trimming left V 1 base short and J 4 bases short, with 13 bases between. CDR3 length equals 15 residues. The CDR3 sequence is CASSEGGPYSYGYTF. CDR3 sequence (DNA): TGTGCCAGCAGTGAAGGGGGTCCATATAGCTATGGCTACACCTTC.

V gene TRBV4-3 combines with J gene TRBJ2-2; 8 nucleotides align to TRBD2. The V gene's germline CDR1 is LGHNA and CDR2 YSLEER. The CDR3 runs to 16 residues. V shed 1 base, J shed 2 bases, and the junction held 3 bases outside the gene matches. The CDR3 DNA sequence: TGCGCCAGCAGCCAAGGGACTAGCCGTAACACCGGGGAGCTGTTTTTT. Amino acids: CASSQGTSRNTGELFF.